This T cell receptor (beta chain) originates from a study of cytomegalovirus exposure and HLA in healthy donors. Across the study: The 95 to 150 validation repertoires were produced on the same platform as the roughly 670 repertoires of the first cohort. This was reported in a later analysis.

Germline V gene data show CDR1 as ENHRY and CDR2 as SYGVKD. Trimming cost V 2 bases and J 6 bases, with 7 bases left between them. The CDR3 extends over 13 amino acids. Only in-frame clones appear in the TCRdb table, and some are missing; sequencing was by immunoSEQ multiplex PCR. Of roughly 120,000 clones listed, 86% are singletons. Sequencing was done on a sample of PBMCs. The V call is TRBV10-3, the J call TRBJ2-2, with D possibly matching TRBD1 (6 bases). This receptor was obtained from a man between 18 and 35 years old in good health and CMV-seronegative. The CDR3 bases are TGTGCCATCAGTGAGGAGGGGGCCGGGGAGCTGTTTTTT. Translated: CAISEEGAGELFF.